These 25 T cell receptor beta chains came from one sample sequenced in a study of early T cells in non-severe SARS-CoV-2 infection. TCRdb reprocessed the 5' RACE reads via MiXCR and lists one record per CDR3 protein. This table has over 90,000 distinct CDR3 sequences, under 15% appearing once. The material sequenced was whole blood. The receptors come from an adult who was a healthcare worker with PCR-confirmed SARS-CoV-2 infection or an uninfected control (not recorded which).

The CDR3 nucleotides are TGCGCCAGCAGCCCAGCACTCAGGGGCAGCAATCAGCCCCAGCATTTT. Its protein product is CASSPALRGSNQPQHF. The rearrangement joins TRBV5-1 to TRBJ1-5; possible D gene TRBD1, 6 bases. Trimming took off 4 bases at V and 1 base at J, with 15 bases between the two ends. The CDR3 runs 16 residues. The germline V gene encodes CDR1 SGHRS and CDR2 YFSETQ.

In its sample, this clonotype was seen many times. One end of the junction does not line up with germline, which may come from a read error. The chain combines TRBV20-1 with TRBJ2-3, with 12 nucleotides matching TRBD2. Germline-derived CDR1 and CDR2 are DFQATT and SNEGSKA (reference sequence). This CDR3 is built from 15 residues. The CDR3 DNA reads TGCAGTGCTGGAGACCTAGCGGGAGGGGAGAATACGCAGTATTTT. Its protein product is CSAGDLAGGENTQYF.

This clonotype was detected ten times or more. The V call is TRBV28, the J call TRBJ1-3; no clear D gene. The CDR3 is 12 amino acids. The germline V and J ends were trimmed by 2 bases and 10 bases, with 9 bases remaining between them. Germline lookup yields CDR1 MDHEN and CDR2 SYDVKM. CDR3 nucleotides: TGTGCCAGCAGTTTAACAGCTACTACCATATATTTT. Protein product: CASSLTATTIYF.

V usage is TRBV3-1 and J usage is TRBJ2-1, with D unclear. Trimming took off 5 bases at V and 4 bases at J, with 6 bases between the two ends. Looked up from germline, CDR1 is LGHDT and CDR2 is YNNKEL (reference sequence). The length of the CDR3 is 12 residues. CDR3: CASSALYNEQFF. CDR3 DNA sequence: TGTGCCAGCAGCGCACTATACAATGAGCAGTTCTTC.

The J gene is TRBJ2-1, the V gene TRBV5-1; D not resolved. This CDR3 is built from 11 residues. Germline CDR1 and CDR2: SGHRS and YFSETQ. Trimming took off 0 bases at V and 8 bases at J, with 3 bases between the two ends. The DNA for the CDR3 is TGCGCCAGCAGCTTGGAGCATGAGCAGTTCTTC. As protein: CASSLEHEQFF.

This clonotype came up a few times. CDR3 nucleotide sequence: TGTGCCAGCAGCGCACCTGGCGGTGAGCAGTTCTTC. Amino acids: CASSAPGGEQFF. This chain links TRBV7-2 with TRBJ2-1; D uncertain. The V gene's germline CDR1 is SGHTA and CDR2 FQGNSA. The germline V and J ends were trimmed by 5 bases and 9 bases, with 11 bases remaining between them. The CDR3 extends over 12 amino acids.

The V gene is TRBV11-2, the J gene TRBJ2-7; D perhaps matches TRBD2 (5 bases). CDR3 length equals 12 residues. Trimming removed 5 bases at V and 4 bases at J, with 9 bases between. Germline-derived CDR1 and CDR2 are SGHAT and FQNNGV. This chain's CDR3 is CASSPDWYEQYF. CDR3 DNA: TGTGCCAGCAGCCCGGACTGGTACGAGCAGTACTTC.

Ten or more counts support this clonotype. V and J are TRBV5-1 and TRBJ1-4; D is perhaps TRBD1 (5 bases). The V end lost 4 bases, the J end lost 3 bases, and 13 bases lay between the germline ends. CDR3 length: 15 amino acids. Germline lookup yields CDR1 SGHRS and CDR2 YFSETQ. The CDR3 here is CASSRQGSANEKLFF. The CDR3 nucleotides read TGCGCCAGCAGCCGGCAGGGTTCAGCTAATGAAAAACTGTTTTTT. Variable domain in full (rest from reference TRBV5-1 and TRBJ1-4): KAGVTQTPRYLIKTRGQQVTLSCSPISGHRSVSWYQQTPGQGLQFLFEYFSETQRNKGNFPGRFSGRQFSNSRSEMNVSTLELGDSALYLCASSRQGSANEKLFFGSGTQLSVL.

This rearrangement joins TRBV20-1 to TRBJ2-7, with no clear D. V was clipped by 6 bases and J by 4 bases, with 25 bases between them. Germline V gene data show CDR1 as DFQATT and CDR2 as SNEGSKA (reference sequence). This CDR3 comprises 16 residues. CDR3 sequence: CSAINLPGRSTYEQYF. CDR3 sequence (DNA): TGCAGTGCCATCAATCTACCGGGTCGATCGACGTACGAGCAGTACTTC.

The sample holds a few counts of this clonotype. The junction departs from germline at one end; a sequencing error may be responsible. The chain links TRBV28 to TRBJ1-3; D is unclear. Germline V CDR1 and CDR2: MDHEN, SYDVKM. The CDR3 totals 14 residues. CDR3 in amino acids: CASSFHSSENTIYF. The CDR3 DNA is TGTGCCAGCAGTTTTCACAGCTCTGAAAACACCATATATTTT.

This clonotype was seen a handful of times. The rearrangement uses TRBV12-3 or TRBV12-4 and TRBJ2-7; TRBD1 matches 9 bases. After removal of 7 bases from V and 5 bases from J, the junction contained 6 bases not matched to a gene. This CDR3 spans 13 amino acids. The CDR3 nucleotides are TGTGCCAGCACACAGGGGGCTTTGGACGAGCAGTACTTC. Its translation: CASTQGALDEQYF.

This chain links TRBV20-1 with TRBJ2-3; weak D call: TRBD2 (6 bases). This CDR3 has 15 amino acids. Germline CDR1 is DFQATT and CDR2 is SNEGSKA (reference sequence). Trimming cost V 0 bases and J 4 bases, with 14 bases left between them. CDR3 region: CSAREPRRAPDTQYF. The CDR3 nucleotides are TGCAGTGCTAGAGAACCCCGGAGGGCCCCAGATACGCAGTATTTT.

The chain has TRBV2 and TRBJ2-7, with 8 bases matching TRBD1. Germline V gene lookup returns CDR1 SNHLY and CDR2 FYNNEI. This CDR3 spans 13 amino acids. V was clipped by 6 bases and J by 3 bases; unmatched bases: 4. DNA for the CDR3: TGTGCCAGCAGCGCGGACAGGGACTACGAGCAGTACTTC. This translates into CASSADRDYEQYF.

J is TRBJ2-2 and V is TRBV3-1, with 9 bases lining up with TRBD1. Germline V lookup: CDR1 LGHDT, CDR2 YNNKEL (reference sequence). V trimming: 6 bases; J trimming: 4 bases; junction bases outside the gene matches: 6. The CDR3 contains 15 residues. CDR3 nucleotide sequence: TGTGCCAGCAGTAGGGACAGGGCAAGCACCGGGGAGCTGTTTTTT. Residues: CASSRDRASTGELFF.

DNA for the CDR3: TGTGCCAGCACCCCGTGGGCGGGGCCTGGTGAGCAGTACTTC. It encodes CASTPWAGPGEQYF. This chain joins TRBV9 and TRBJ2-7, with D possibly matching TRBD2 (6 bases). CDR3 size: 14 residues. The V gene's germline CDR1 is SGDLS and CDR2 YYNGEE. V was clipped by 6 bases and J by 7 bases, with 20 bases between them.

This chain connects TRBV12-3 or TRBV12-4 to TRBJ2-1; no definite D call. This CDR3 region has 15 residues. V shed 6 bases and J shed 3 bases, with 15 bases lying between them. The CDR3 region is CASSRRSGNYNEQFF. CDR3 nucleotide sequence: TGTGCCAGCAGCCGTCGTTCCGGAAACTACAATGAGCAGTTCTTC.

The V and J genes are TRBV2 and TRBJ1-6, with D uncertain. Germline CDR1 and CDR2: SNHLY and FYNNEI. V was cut by 4 bases and J by 8 bases, with 9 bases left in between. This CDR3 has 13 amino acids. CDR3 coding DNA: TGTGCCAGCAGTGCCGGGGATTATTCACCCCTCCACTTT. Translation: CASSAGDYSPLHF.

The sample holds many counts of this clonotype. This rearrangement joins TRBV6-5 to TRBJ1-4; D is uncertain. The CDR3 totals 13 residues. Germline loops: CDR1 MNHEY, CDR2 SVGAGI. Trimming stripped 5 bases from V and 10 bases from J, with 14 bases between. CDR3 loop: CASSERRLRKLFF. The CDR3 nucleotides are TGTGCCAGCAGTGAGCGACGGCTCCGAAAACTGTTTTTT.

CDR3 sequence: CSGAANYEQYF. The DNA of the CDR3 is TGCAGTGGGGCAGCCAACTACGAGCAGTACTTC. The chain employs TRBV20-1 and TRBJ2-7; D remains ambiguous. Germline CDR1 reads DFQATT; CDR2 reads SNEGSKA (reference sequence). V was trimmed by 7 bases and J by 3 bases, leaving 10 bases between them. This CDR3 is 11 amino acids long.

This clonotype appeared a few times. V gene TRBV20-1 combines with J gene TRBJ2-5, with 7 bases fitting TRBD2. Germline V lookup: CDR1 DFQATT, CDR2 SNEGSKA (reference sequence). Trimming at V came to 1 base and at J to 1 base, leaving 6 bases not matched to a gene. The CDR3 covers 15 residues. The CDR3 bases are TGCAGTGCTAGAGCGCTAGCGGAAATCCAAGAGACCCAGTACTTC. Translation: CSARALAEIQETQYF.

This clonotype was recorded many times. The chain recombines TRBV29-1 with TRBJ1-1; D might be TRBD1 (6 bases). The germline CDR1 and CDR2 sequences are SQVTM and ANQGSEA. Trimming removed 3 bases from V and 2 bases from J, with 10 bases in between. This CDR3 has 13 residues. The CDR3 nucleotides read TGCAGCGTTGAGGGACACCTAAACACTGAAGCTTTCTTT. Protein product: CSVEGHLNTEAFF.

Ten or more counts support this clonotype. The rearrangement links TRBV28 to TRBJ2-7, with D maybe TRBD1 (5 bases). Per germline, CDR1 MDHEN and CDR2 SYDVKM. Deletions cut 7 bases from V and 2 bases from J, with 15 bases between. This CDR3 comprises 14 residues. The chain's CDR3 is CASTLGADTYEQYF. For the CDR3, the DNA is TGTGCCAGCACCCTTGGGGCAGACACCTACGAGCAGTACTTC.

This clonotype was counted ten times or more. The rearrangement uses TRBV28 and TRBJ2-5, with TRBD2 matching over 8 bases. Per the germline V gene, CDR1 is MDHEN and CDR2 is SYDVKM. V lost 2 bases to trimming and J lost 4 bases; unmatched junction nucleotides: 6. This CDR3 has 15 amino acids. CDR3 in DNA: TGTGCCAGCAGTTTAAGCTGGGCGGGAGGAGAGACCCAGTACTTC. Its protein is CASSLSWAGGETQYF.

The V and J genes are TRBV4-1 and TRBJ1-2; no clear D. V was pared by 0 bases and J by 4 bases, with 12 bases between. In germline, CDR1 is MGHRA, CDR2 YSYEKL. The CDR3 contains 15 residues. The CDR3 region is CASSQDRGVSYGYTF. The CDR3 DNA follows: TGCGCCAGCAGCCAAGATCGGGGAGTATCCTATGGCTACACCTTC.

The CDR3 DNA sequence: TGTGCCAGCAGCTTTAAGGGGGACGCTGAAAAACTGTTTTTT. This sequence encodes CASSFKGDAEKLFF. This sequence joins TRBV5-4 and TRBJ1-4, with a possible D match to TRBD1 (6 bases). V shed 2 bases and J shed 7 bases, with 12 bases lying between them. This CDR3 is built from 14 residues. CDR1 and CDR2 (germline): SGHNT, YYREEE (reference sequence).